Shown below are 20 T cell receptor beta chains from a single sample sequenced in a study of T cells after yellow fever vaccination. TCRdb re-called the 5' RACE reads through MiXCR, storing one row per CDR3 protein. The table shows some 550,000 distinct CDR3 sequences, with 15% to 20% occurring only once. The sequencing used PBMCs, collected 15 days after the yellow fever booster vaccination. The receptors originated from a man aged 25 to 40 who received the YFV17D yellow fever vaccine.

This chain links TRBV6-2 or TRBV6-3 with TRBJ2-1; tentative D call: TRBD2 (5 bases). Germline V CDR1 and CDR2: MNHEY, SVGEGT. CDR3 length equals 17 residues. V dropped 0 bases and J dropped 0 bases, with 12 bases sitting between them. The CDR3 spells CASSYSASRNSYNEQFF. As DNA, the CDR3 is TGTGCCAGCAGTTACTCGGCTAGCAGGAACTCCTACAATGAGCAGTTCTTC.

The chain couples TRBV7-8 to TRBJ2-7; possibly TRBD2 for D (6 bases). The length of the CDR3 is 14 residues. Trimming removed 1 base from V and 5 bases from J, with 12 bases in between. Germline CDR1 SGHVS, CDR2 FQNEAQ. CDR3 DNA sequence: TGTGCCAGCAGCTTAGTGGAGGGTCCGAACGAGCAGTACTTC. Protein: CASSLVEGPNEQYF.

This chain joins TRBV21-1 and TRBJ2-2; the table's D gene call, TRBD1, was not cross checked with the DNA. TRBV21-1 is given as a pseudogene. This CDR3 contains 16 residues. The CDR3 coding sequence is TGTGCCAGCAGCAAAGGGGAAACAGGAGGCACCGGGGAGCTGTTTTTT. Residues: CASSKGETGGTGELFF.

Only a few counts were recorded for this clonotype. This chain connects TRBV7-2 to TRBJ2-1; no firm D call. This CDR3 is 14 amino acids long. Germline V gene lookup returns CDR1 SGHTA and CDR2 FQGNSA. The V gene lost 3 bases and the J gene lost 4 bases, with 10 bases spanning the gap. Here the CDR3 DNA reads TGTGCCAGCAGCTTTAGAAGGGCTTACAATGAGCAGTTCTTC. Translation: CASSFRRAYNEQFF.

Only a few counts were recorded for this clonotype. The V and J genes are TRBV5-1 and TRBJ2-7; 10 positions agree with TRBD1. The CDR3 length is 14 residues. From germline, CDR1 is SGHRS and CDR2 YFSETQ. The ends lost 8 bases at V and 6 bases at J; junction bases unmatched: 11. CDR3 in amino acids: CASSRDRGLGEQYF. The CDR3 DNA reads TGCGCCAGTAGTCGGGACAGGGGTCTTGGCGAGCAGTACTTC.

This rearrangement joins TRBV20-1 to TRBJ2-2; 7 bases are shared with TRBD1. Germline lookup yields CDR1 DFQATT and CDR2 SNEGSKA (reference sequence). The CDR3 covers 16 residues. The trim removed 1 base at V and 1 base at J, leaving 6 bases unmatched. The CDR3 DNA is TGCAGTGCTAGAGCCGTAGGGACAGTGAACACCGGGGAGCTGTTTTTT. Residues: CSARAVGTVNTGELFF.

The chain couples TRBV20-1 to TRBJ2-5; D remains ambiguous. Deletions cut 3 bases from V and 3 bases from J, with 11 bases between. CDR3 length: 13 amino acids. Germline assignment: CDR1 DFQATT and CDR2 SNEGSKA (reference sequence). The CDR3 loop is CSARWGGEETQYF. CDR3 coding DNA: TGCAGTGCTAGGTGGGGTGGAGAAGAGACCCAGTACTTC.

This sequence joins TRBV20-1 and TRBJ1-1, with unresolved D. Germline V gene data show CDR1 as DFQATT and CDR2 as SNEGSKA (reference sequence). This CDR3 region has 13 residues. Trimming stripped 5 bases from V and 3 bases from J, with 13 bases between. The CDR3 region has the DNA TGCAGTGCTCCTGGAGGGATCGACACTGAAGCTTTCTTT. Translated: CSAPGGIDTEAFF.

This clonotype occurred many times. The CDR3 here is CASHRGYSYEQYF. CDR3 nucleotide sequence: TGTGCCAGCCACCGGGGGTATTCCTACGAGCAGTACTTC. V is TRBV6-1 and J is TRBJ2-7, with D possibly being TRBD2 (6 bases). CDR3 size: 13 residues. Germline V gene sequence: CDR1 MNHNS, CDR2 SASEGT. V lost 8 bases, J lost 1 base, and 12 bases lay in between.

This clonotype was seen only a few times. The CDR3 sequence is CASSLVATRRQGPYKNTGELFF. DNA for the CDR3: TGTGCCAGCAGCTTAGTAGCGACCCGTCGACAGGGGCCCTACAAGAACACCGGGGAGCTGTTTTTT. The genes are TRBV11-3 and TRBJ2-2; 8 bases map to TRBD1. Germline V gene lookup returns CDR1 SGHNT and CDR2 YENEEA. The CDR3 has 22 amino acids. Losses at the gene ends were 1 base for V and 1 base for J; bases not matched to a gene: 20.

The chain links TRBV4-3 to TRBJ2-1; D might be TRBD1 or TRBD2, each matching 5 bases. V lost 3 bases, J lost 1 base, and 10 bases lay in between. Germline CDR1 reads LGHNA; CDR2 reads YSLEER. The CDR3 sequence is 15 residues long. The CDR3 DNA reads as TGCGCCAGCAGCCAGACAGCGGATTCCTACAATGAGCAGTTCTTC. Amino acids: CASSQTADSYNEQFF.

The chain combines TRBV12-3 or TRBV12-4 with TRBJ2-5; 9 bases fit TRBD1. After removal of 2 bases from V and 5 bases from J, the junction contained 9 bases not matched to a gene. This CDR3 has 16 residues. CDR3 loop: CASSLRGTGSWETQYF. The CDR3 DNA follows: TGTGCCAGCAGTTTAAGAGGGACAGGGTCGTGGGAGACCCAGTACTTC.

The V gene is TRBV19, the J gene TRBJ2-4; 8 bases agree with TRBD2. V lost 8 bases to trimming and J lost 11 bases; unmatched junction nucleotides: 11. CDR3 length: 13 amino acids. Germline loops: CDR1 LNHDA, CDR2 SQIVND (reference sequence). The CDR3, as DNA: TGTGCCAGTGCCCCGGCGGGACTAGGCGTTCAGTACTTC. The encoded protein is CASAPAGLGVQYF. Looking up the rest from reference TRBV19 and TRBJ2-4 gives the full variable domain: DGGITQSPKYLFRKEGQNVTLSCEQNLNHDAMYWYRQDPGQGLRLIYYSQIVNDFQKGDIAEGYSVSREKKESFPLTVTSAQKNPTAFYLCASAPAGLGVQYFGAGTRLSVL.

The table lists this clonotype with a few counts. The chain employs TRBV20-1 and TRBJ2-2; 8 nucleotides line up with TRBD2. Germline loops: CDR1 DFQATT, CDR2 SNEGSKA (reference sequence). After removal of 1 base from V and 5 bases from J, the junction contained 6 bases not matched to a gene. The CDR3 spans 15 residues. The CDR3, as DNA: TGCAGTGCTAGAGCCTATAGCGGGGCGACCGGGGAGCTGTTTTTT. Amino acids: CSARAYSGATGELFF.

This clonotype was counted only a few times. Here the CDR3 reads CASRSTGYSNQPQHF. The CDR3 bases are TGTGCCAGCAGGTCAACAGGGTATAGCAATCAGCCCCAGCATTTT. This chain links TRBV7-2 with TRBJ1-5; possible D gene TRBD1, 6 bases. V gave up 6 bases and J gave up 0 bases, with 12 bases separating them. The CDR3 sequence is 15 residues long. CDR1 and CDR2 (germline): SGHTA, FQGNSA.

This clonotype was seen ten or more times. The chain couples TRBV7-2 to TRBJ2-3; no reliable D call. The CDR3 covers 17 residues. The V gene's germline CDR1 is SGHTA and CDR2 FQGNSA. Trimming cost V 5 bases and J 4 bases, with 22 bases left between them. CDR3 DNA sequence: TGTGCCAGCAGCCCCACGAATCGGTACCGCCCCCCAGATACGCAGTATTTT. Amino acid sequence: CASSPTNRYRPPDTQYF.

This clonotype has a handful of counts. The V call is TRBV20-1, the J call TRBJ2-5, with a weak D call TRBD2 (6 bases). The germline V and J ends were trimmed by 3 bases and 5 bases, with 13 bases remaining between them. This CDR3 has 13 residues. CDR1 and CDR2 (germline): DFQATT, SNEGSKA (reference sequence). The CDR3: CSASLLASETQYF. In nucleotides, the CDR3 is TGCAGTGCTAGCTTACTAGCCAGTGAGACCCAGTACTTC.

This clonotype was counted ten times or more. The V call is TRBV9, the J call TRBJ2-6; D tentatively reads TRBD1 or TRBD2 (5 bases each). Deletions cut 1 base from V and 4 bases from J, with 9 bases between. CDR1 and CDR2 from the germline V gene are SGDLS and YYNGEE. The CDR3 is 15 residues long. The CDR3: CASSVRGEGANVLTF. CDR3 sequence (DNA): TGTGCCAGCAGCGTACGAGGGGAAGGGGCCAACGTCCTGACTTTC.

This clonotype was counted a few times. The CDR3 loop is CASSPSYGDTQYF. CDR3 sequence (DNA): TGCGCCAGCAGTCCGAGCTACGGGGATACGCAGTATTTT. The V gene is TRBV5-1, the J gene TRBJ2-3; D remains unclear. Germline lookup yields CDR1 SGHRS and CDR2 YFSETQ. This CDR3 has 13 residues. Trimming stripped 5 bases from V and 6 bases from J, with 13 bases between. The variable domain in full, completed from reference TRBV5-1 and TRBJ2-3, reads KAGVTQTPRYLIKTRGQQVTLSCSPISGHRSVSWYQQTPGQGLQFLFEYFSETQRNKGNFPGRFSGRQFSNSRSEMNVSTLELGDSALYLCASSPSYGDTQYFGPGTRLTVL.

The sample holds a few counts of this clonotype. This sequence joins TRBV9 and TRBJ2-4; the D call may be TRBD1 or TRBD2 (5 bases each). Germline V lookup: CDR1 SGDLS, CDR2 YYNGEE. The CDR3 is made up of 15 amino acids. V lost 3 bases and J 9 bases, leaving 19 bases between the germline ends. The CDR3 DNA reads TGTGCCAGCAGCGAGGCCCCCGGGACGCACAGCATTCAGTACTTC. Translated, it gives CASSEAPGTHSIQYF.